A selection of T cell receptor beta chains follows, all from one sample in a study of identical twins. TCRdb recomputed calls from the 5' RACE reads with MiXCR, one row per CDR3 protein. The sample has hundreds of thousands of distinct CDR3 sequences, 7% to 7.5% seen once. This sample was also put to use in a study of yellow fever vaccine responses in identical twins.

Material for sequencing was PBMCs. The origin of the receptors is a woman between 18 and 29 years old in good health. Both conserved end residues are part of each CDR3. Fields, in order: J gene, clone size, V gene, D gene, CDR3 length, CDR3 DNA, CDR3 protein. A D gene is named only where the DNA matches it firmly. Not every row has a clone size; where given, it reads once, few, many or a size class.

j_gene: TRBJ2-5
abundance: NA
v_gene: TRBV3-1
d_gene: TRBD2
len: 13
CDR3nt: TGTGCCAGCACGGTAGCGGGGCAAGAGACCCAGTACTTC
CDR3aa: CASTVAGQETQYF

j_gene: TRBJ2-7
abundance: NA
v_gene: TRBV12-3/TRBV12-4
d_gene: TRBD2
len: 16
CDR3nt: TGTGCCAGCAGTTTCAGTAGCCTAGCGGGGGCCTACGAGCAGTACTTC
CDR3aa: CASSFSSLAGAYEQYF

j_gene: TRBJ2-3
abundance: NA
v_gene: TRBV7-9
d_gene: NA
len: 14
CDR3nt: TGTGCCAGCAGCTTAGAGTCGGTCACAGATACGCAGTATTTT
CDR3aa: CASSLESVTDTQYF

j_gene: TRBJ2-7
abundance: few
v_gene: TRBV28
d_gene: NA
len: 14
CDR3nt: TGTGCCAGCAGTCCCTCGAGGGTTACCTACGAGCAGTACTTC
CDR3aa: CASSPSRVTYEQYF

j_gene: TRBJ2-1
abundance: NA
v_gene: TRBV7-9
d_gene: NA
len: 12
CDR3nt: TGTGCCAGCGGGATGGGGTACAATGAGCAGTTCTTC
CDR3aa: CASGMGYNEQFF

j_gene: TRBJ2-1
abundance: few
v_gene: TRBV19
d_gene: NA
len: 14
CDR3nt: TGTGCCAGTAGTATAAACAGGGTAGGTAATGAGCAGTTCTTC
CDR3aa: CASSINRVGNEQFF

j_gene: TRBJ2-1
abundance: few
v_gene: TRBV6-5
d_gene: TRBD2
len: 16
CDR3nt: TGTGCCAGCAGTTACATTAGCGGGAGCGGAAGGAATGAGCAGTTCTTC
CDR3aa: CASSYISGSGRNEQFF

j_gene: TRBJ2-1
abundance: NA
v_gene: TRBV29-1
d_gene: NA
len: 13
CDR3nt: TGCAGCGTCCCCGGGACGGTCTACAATGAGCAGTTCTTC
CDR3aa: CSVPGTVYNEQFF

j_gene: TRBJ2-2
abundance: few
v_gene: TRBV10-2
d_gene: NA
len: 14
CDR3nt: TGCGCCAGCAGGAGCGCCGCGAACACCGGGGAGCTGTTTTTT
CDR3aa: CASRSAANTGELFF

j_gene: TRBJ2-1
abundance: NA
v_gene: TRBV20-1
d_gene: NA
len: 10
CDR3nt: TGCAGTGCTGGGCGAGTGGAGCAGTTCTTC
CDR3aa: CSAGRVEQFF

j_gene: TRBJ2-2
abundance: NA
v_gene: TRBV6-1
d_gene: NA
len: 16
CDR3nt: TGTGCCAGCAACCAACGGAAGCAGGGGTTCGGCGGGGAGCTGTTTTTT
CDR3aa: CASNQRKQGFGGELFF

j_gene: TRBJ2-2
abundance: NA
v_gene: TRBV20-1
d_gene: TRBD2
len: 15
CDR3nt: TGCAGTGCTAGAGAAGCGGGGGGCCATCCCGGGGAGCTGTTTTTT
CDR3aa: CSAREAGGHPGELFF

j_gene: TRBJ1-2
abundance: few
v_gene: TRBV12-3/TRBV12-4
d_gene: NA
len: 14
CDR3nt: TGTGCCAGCAGTTTACAGTCGTCGAACTATGGCTACACCTTC
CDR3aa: CASSLQSSNYGYTF

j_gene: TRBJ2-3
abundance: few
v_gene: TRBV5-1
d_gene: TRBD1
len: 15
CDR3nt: TGCGCCAGCAGCCCCGGGACAGGAGACACAGATACGCAGTATTTT
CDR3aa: CASSPGTGDTDTQYF

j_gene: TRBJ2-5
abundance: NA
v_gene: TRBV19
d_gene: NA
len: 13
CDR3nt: TGTGCCAGTAGTATCGGTGTTTTGGAGACCCAGTACTTC
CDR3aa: CASSIGVLETQYF

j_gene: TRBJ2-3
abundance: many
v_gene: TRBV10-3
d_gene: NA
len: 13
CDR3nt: TGTGCCATCGACGGGAGAGGGCCAGATACGCAGTATTTT
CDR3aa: CAIDGRGPDTQYF

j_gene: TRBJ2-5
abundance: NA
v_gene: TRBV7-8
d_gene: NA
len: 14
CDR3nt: TGTGCCAGCAGCTTATTTGGGGTTTTGGAGACCCAGTACTTC
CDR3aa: CASSLFGVLETQYF

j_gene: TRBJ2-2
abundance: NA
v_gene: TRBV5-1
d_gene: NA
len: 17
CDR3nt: TGCGCCAGCAGCTTGGCACAGGGTTCCCCGAGCACCGGGGAGCTGTTTTTT
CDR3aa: CASSLAQGSPSTGELFF

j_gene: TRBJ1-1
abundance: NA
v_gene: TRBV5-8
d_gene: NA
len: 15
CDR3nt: TGTGCCAGCAAGCGGGGGTGGGTCACTAACACTGAAGCTTTCTTT
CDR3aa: CASKRGWVTNTEAFF

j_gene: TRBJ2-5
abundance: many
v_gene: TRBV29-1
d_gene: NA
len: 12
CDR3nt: TGCAGCGTTTCCAGGGCCCAAGAGACCCAGTACTTC
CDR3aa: CSVSRAQETQYF

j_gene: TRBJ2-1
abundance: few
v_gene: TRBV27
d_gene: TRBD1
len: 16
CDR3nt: TGTGCCAGCAGTTTTTGGACAGGGGGCTTCTACAATGAGCAGTTCTTC
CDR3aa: CASSFWTGGFYNEQFF

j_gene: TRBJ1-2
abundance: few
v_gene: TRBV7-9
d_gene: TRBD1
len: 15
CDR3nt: TGTGCCAGCAGCAAATCGGACAGGGCCGGGTATGGCTACACCTTC
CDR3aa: CASSKSDRAGYGYTF

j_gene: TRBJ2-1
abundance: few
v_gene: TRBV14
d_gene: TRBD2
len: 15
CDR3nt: TGTGCCAGCAGCCGAGGGGCTAGCGGTAGCAATGAGCAGTTCTTC
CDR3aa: CASSRGASGSNEQFF

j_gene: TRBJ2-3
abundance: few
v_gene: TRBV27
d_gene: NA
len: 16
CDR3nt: TGTGCCAGCAGTGATGAACCTGGGGGAAGCACAGATACGCAGTATTTT
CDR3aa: CASSDEPGGSTDTQYF

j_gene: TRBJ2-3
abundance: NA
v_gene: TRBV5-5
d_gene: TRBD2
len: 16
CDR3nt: TGTGCCAGCAGCTCCGGGACTAGCGGGGGCGCAGATACGCAGTATTTT
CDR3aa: CASSSGTSGGADTQYF

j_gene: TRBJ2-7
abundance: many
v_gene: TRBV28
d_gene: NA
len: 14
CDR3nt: TGTGCCAGCAGTTTCCTACAGGGTCGGTACGAGCAGTACTTC
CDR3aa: CASSFLQGRYEQYF

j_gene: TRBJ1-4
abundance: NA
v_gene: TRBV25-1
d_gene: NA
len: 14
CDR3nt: TGTGCCAGCAGTGATAAGCGTTGGGGGGAAAAACTGTTTTTT
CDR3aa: CASSDKRWGEKLFF

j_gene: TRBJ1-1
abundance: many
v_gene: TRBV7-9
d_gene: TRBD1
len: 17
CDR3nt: TGTGCCAGCAGCTCAATGGGACCCGGCACAGGGGGCACTGAAGCTTTCTTT
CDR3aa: CASSSMGPGTGGTEAFF

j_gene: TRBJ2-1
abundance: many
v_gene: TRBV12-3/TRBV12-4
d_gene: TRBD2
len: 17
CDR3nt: TGTGCCAGCAGTTTCCTTACCGGGACTAGCGGGAGTGATGAGCAGTTCTTC
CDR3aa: CASSFLTGTSGSDEQFF

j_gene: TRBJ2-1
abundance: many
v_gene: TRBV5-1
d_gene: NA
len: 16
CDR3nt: TGCGCCAGCAGCTTGGGGGCGGTGAGCTCCTACAATGAGCAGTTCTTC
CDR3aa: CASSLGAVSSYNEQFF

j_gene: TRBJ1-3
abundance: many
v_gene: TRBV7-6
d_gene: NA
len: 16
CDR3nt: TGTGCCAGCAGCCTAGGGGATCTGGGGCTCGGTAACACCATATATTTT
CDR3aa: CASSLGDLGLGNTIYF

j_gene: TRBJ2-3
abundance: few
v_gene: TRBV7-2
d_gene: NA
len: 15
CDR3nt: TGTGCCAGCAGCAAGACAGGGGAGGGATTAGATACGCAGTATTTT
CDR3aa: CASSKTGEGLDTQYF

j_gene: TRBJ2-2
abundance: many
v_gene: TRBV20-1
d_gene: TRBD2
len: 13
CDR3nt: TGCAGTGCTAGTGACGCGGGAGCAATGAGGTTGTTTTTT
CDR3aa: CSASDAGAMRLFF

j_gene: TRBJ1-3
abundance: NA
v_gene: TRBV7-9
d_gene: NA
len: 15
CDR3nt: TGTGCCAGCAGCTTCTCCCTAGACTCTGGAAACACCATATATTTT
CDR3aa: CASSFSLDSGNTIYF

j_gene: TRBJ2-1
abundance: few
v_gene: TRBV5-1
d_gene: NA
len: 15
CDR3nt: TGCGCCAGCAGTGCGAGCGAGAGCTCCTACAATGAGCAGTTCTTC
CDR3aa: CASSASESSYNEQFF

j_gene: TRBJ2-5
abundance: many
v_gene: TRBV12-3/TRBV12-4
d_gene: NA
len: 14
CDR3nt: TGTGCCAGCAGTTTTCGGGAGGGGGCGAGGGCCCAGTACTTC
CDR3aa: CASSFREGARAQYF

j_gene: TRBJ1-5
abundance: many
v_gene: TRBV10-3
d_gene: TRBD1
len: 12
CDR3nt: TGTGCCACAGGGGGATCCAATCAGCCCCAGCATTTT
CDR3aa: CATGGSNQPQHF

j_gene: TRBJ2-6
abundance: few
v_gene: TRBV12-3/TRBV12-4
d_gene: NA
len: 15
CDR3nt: TGTGCCAGCAGTCCCCGGGACGCTGGGGCCAACGTCCTGACTTTC
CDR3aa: CASSPRDAGANVLTF

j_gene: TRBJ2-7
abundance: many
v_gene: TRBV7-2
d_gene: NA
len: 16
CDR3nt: TGTGCCAGCAGCATGACGGGGACACCTCACTCCTACGAGCAGTACTTC
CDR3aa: CASSMTGTPHSYEQYF

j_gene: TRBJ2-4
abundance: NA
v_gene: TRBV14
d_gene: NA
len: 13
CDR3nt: TGTGCCAGCAGCCCCTACGGGGGGCACATTCAGTACTTC
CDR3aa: CASSPYGGHIQYF

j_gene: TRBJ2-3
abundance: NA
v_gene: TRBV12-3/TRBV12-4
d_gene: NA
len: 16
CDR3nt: TGTGCCAGCAGTTTTGAAGTTGGAGTCGGCACAGATACGCAGTATTTT
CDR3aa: CASSFEVGVGTDTQYF

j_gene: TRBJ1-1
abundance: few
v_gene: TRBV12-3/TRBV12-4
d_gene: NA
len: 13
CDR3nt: TGTGCCAGCAGGACACCTCCGAACACTGAAGCTTTCTTT
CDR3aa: CASRTPPNTEAFF

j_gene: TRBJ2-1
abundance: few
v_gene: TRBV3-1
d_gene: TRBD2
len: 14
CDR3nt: TGTGCCAGCGCGGTAGCGGGAACTTACAATGAGCAGTTCTTC
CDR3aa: CASAVAGTYNEQFF

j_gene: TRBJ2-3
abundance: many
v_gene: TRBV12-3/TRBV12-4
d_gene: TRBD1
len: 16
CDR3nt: TGTGCCAGCAGTTTTTGGGGACAGGGGGCAGGCGATACGCAGTATTTT
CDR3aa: CASSFWGQGAGDTQYF

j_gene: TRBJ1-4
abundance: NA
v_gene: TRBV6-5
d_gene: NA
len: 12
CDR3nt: TGTGCCAGCAGTGCGGGGAGGGAAAAACTGTTTTTT
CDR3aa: CASSAGREKLFF

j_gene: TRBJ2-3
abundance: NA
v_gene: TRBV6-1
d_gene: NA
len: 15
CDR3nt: TGTGCCAGCAATCCCTCGGTGGGGAGCACAGATACGCAGTATTTT
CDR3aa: CASNPSVGSTDTQYF

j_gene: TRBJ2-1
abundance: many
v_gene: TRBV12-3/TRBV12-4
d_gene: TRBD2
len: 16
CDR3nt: TGTGCCAGCAATGGAGCCGGGAGGTCCCAGAGAAATGAGCAGTTCTTC
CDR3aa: CASNGAGRSQRNEQFF

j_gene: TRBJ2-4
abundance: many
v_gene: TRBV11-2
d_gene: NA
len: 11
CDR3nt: TGTGCCAGCAGCTTATATGTCATTCAGTACTTC
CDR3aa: CASSLYVIQYF

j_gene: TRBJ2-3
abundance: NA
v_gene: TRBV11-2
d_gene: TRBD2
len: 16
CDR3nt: TGTGCCAGCAGCTTTTTAGCGGGGGGCCTCGGAGATACGCAGTATTTT
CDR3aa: CASSFLAGGLGDTQYF

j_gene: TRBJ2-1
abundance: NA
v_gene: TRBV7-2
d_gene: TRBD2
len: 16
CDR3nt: TGTGCCAGCAGCATAGAACTAGCGGACCTCTACAATGAGCAGTTCTTC
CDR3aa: CASSIELADLYNEQFF

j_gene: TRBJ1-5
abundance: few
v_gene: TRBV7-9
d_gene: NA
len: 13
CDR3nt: TGTGCCAGCAGCTTAACGGACGCAGAGCCCCAGCATTTT
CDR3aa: CASSLTDAEPQHF

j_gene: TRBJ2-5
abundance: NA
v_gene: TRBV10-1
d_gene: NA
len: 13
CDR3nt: TGCGCCAGCAGCCCCCAGCGGCAAGAGACCCAGTACTTC
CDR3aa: CASSPQRQETQYF

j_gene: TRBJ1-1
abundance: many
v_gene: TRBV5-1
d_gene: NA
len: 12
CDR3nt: TGCGCCAGCAGCTTTGAGGGGCCCGAAGCTTTCTTT
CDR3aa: CASSFEGPEAFF

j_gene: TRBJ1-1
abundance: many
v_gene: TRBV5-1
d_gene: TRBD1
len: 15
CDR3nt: TGCGCCAGCAGCTTGACGGGACAGATGAACACTGAAGCTTTCTTT
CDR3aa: CASSLTGQMNTEAFF

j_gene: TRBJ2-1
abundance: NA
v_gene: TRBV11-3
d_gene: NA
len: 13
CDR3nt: TGTGCCAGCAGCTTAGAGGTAGTCAATGAGCAGTTCTTC
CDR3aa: CASSLEVVNEQFF